Many counts were recorded for the clone carrying this T cell receptor beta chain. The CDR3 regions of TCR beta were amplified from RNA transcripts. TCR CDR3 underwent first-round RT-PCR with the HTBI primer set. Each CDR3 protein gets one entry after TCRdb re-called the multiplex PCR reads with MiXCR. Of roughly 510,000 distinct CDR3 sequences listed, less than 25% are singletons. This entry comes from a study of T cells in Graves' hyperthyroidism and ophthalmopathy. This clonotype was sampled from a man between 18 and 35 years old with Graves' hyperthyroidism. The sequenced material came from blood.

The CDR3 DNA reads as TGTGCCAGCAGCTTTGTGAATCAGTACGAGCAGTACTTC. Protein: CASSFVNQYEQYF. The chain couples TRBV5-6 to TRBJ2-7; D not resolved. Germline V gene sequence: CDR1 SGHDT, CDR2 YYEEEE. The CDR3 has 13 amino acids. V lost 2 bases, J lost 4 bases, and 10 bases lay in between.